The 32 T cell receptor beta chains presented below share a single source sample, sequenced in a study of cytomegalovirus exposure and HLA in healthy donors. PCR involved 60 Vbeta and 13 Jbeta primers. Only in-frame clones appear in the TCRdb table, and some are missing; sequencing was by immunoSEQ multiplex PCR. The data show some 160,000 clones, around 78% seen once. The specimen was PBMCs. Source of these receptors: a woman aged 40 to 50 in good health and CMV-seronegative.

This chain connects TRBV10-2 to TRBJ2-1; 9 bases agree with TRBD1. The CDR3 length is 18 residues. Germline CDR1 and CDR2: WSHSY and SAAADI. Trimming cost V 6 bases and J 6 bases; bases outside gene matches: 18. CDR3 in amino acids: CASRERRGDRVNFNEQFF. In DNA, the CDR3 is TGCGCCAGCAGGGAGAGACGAGGGGACAGGGTAAATTTCAATGAGCAGTTCTTC.

The gene calls are TRBV5-1 and TRBJ2-3; 12 bases match TRBD1. V trimming: 4 bases; J trimming: 8 bases; junction bases outside the gene matches: 8. The CDR3 is 15 residues long. From germline, CDR1 is SGHRS and CDR2 YFSETQ. The CDR3 here is CASSRLGQGALTQYF. DNA for the CDR3: TGCGCCAGCAGCCGCTTGGGACAGGGGGCCCTTACGCAGTATTTT.

This clone was counted once. The gene calls are TRBV11-1 and TRBJ1-1; D ambiguous. The germline V gene has CDR1 SGHAT and CDR2 FQDESV (reference sequence). Trimming removed 5 bases from V and 1 base from J, with 8 bases in between. The CDR3 has 13 amino acids. The CDR3 sequence is CASSRYENTEAFF. The DNA for the CDR3 is TGTGCCAGCAGCCGCTATGAGAACACTGAAGCTTTCTTT.

In its sample, this clone was seen a few times. The chain is built from TRBV2 and TRBJ1-1; D not resolved. CDR1 is SNHLY, CDR2 FYNNEI, per germline. V was pared by 4 bases and J by 1 base, with 7 bases between. The CDR3 is 13 amino acids. The CDR3 reads CASSGEKNTEAFF. The CDR3 DNA reads as TGTGCCAGCAGTGGTGAGAAGAACACTGAAGCTTTCTTT.

The chain employs TRBV5-4 and TRBJ1-1; weak D call: TRBD1 (6 bases). The CDR3 covers 14 residues. V shed 4 bases and J shed 5 bases, with 15 bases lying between them. Germline values: CDR1 SGHNT, CDR2 YYREEE (reference sequence). The CDR3 DNA follows: TGTGCCAGCAGCAGCGACAGGTACAAGACTGAAGCTTTCTTT. Protein sequence: CASSSDRYKTEAFF.

The chain couples TRBV5-1 to TRBJ1-2, with 9 bases identical to TRBD1. Germline CDR1 SGHRS, CDR2 YFSETQ. J gave up 5 bases and V 4 bases, and 6 bases lay outside the gene matches. The CDR3 is made up of 14 amino acids. CDR3 sequence: CASSVRDREYGYTF. The CDR3 bases are TGCGCCAGCAGCGTCCGGGACAGGGAATATGGCTACACCTTC.

The chain uses TRBV19 and TRBJ1-5; D is unclear. Trimming took 5 bases from V and 5 from J, leaving 19 bases between them. This CDR3 spans 16 amino acids. Looked up from germline, CDR1 is LNHDA and CDR2 is SQIVND (reference sequence). DNA for the CDR3: TGTGCCAGTAGTCTCATACGACTCGGCCGGGATCAGCCCCAGCATTTT. This gives the protein CASSLIRLGRDQPQHF.

The gene calls are TRBV9 and TRBJ2-2, with TRBD1 matching 9 bases. V gave up 3 bases and J gave up 6 bases; unmatched junction bases: 12. The CDR3 covers 17 residues. From germline, CDR1 is SGDLS and CDR2 YYNGEE. CDR3 region: CASSARGATGGAGELFF. The DNA for the CDR3 is TGTGCCAGCAGCGCCAGAGGGGCGACAGGGGGTGCCGGGGAGCTGTTTTTT. Drawing the rest from reference TRBV9 and TRBJ2-2, the complete variable domain is DSGVTQTPKHLITATGQRVTLRCSPRSGDLSVYWYQQSLDQGLQFLIQYYNGEERAKGNILERFSAQQFPDLHSELNLSSLELGDSALYFCASSARGATGGAGELFFGEGSRLTVL.

Worth noting for this clone: Other DNA sequences from this sample encode an identical CDR3 as well. The gene calls are TRBV18 and TRBJ1-2; 10 nucleotides match TRBD1. V shed 6 bases, J shed 3 bases, and the junction held 4 bases outside the gene matches. This CDR3 is built from 14 residues. Germline assignment: CDR1 KGHSH and CDR2 LQKENI. The CDR3 sequence: CASSPGTGDYGYTF. The CDR3 DNA reads TGTGCCAGCTCCCCCGGGACAGGGGACTATGGCTACACCTTC. The variable domain in full, with the rest retrieved from reference TRBV18 and TRBJ1-2, is NAGVMQNPRHLVRRRGQEARLRCSPMKGHSHVYWYRQLPEEGLKFMVYLQKENIIDESGMPKERFSAEFPKEGPSILRIQQVVRGDSAAYFCASSPGTGDYGYTFGSGTRLTVV.

The gene calls are TRBV5-1 and TRBJ2-6, with D perhaps matching TRBD1 (5 bases). There are 17 residues in the CDR3. V shed 2 bases and J shed 2 bases, with 14 bases lying between them. The germline V gene encodes CDR1 SGHRS and CDR2 YFSETQ. CDR3 in DNA: TGCGCCAGCAGCTTTCATCTCAGGGTCGCTGGGGCCAACGTCCTGACTTTC. It specifies CASSFHLRVAGANVLTF.

J is TRBJ2-5 and V is TRBV28, with D maybe TRBD1 (6 bases). The CDR3 extends over 15 amino acids. CDR1 and CDR2 (germline): MDHEN, SYDVKM. The V end lost 4 bases, the J end lost 2 bases, and 14 bases lay between the germline ends. The CDR3 loop is CASSSTWTEQETQYF. CDR3 bases: TGTGCCAGCAGTTCCACATGGACAGAACAAGAGACCCAGTACTTC.

The CDR3, as DNA: TGTGCCAGCAGCAACGCTACGGACAGCTTGACGTGGCACTTT. Residues: CASSNATDSLTWHF. This chain uses TRBV21-1 with TRBJ1-6; the D segment call TRBD1 is taken from the table without a DNA check. TRBV21-1 corresponds to a pseudogene. This CDR3 comprises 14 residues.

This chain uses TRBV20-1 with TRBJ2-3, with 7 bases aligning to TRBD2. This CDR3 is 10 amino acids long. Germline CDR1 reads DFQATT; CDR2 reads SNEGSKA (reference sequence). The CDR3 DNA follows: TGCAGGGCGGGGGACCTTACGCAGTATTTT. Translating it yields CRAGDLTQYF.

The V call is TRBV5-1, the J call TRBJ1-1, with 10 positions matching TRBD1. The trim removed 3 bases at V and 0 bases at J, leaving 8 bases unmatched. Germline V lookup: CDR1 SGHRS, CDR2 YFSETQ. The CDR3 extends over 17 amino acids. The CDR3 here is CASSWGGQGRLNTEAFF. For the CDR3, the DNA is TGCGCCAGCAGCTGGGGGGGACAGGGGAGGTTGAACACTGAAGCTTTCTTT.

V usage is TRBV19 and J usage is TRBJ1-3, with TRBD1 matching over 7 bases. Germline loops: CDR1 LNHDA, CDR2 SQIVND (reference sequence). This CDR3 spans 14 amino acids. J gave up 1 base and V 11 bases, and 8 bases lay outside the gene matches. The CDR3 sequence: CAATTGLSGNTIYF. CDR3 in DNA: TGTGCCGCCACGACAGGGCTTTCTGGAAACACCATATATTTT.

This chain links TRBV5-1 with TRBJ2-2; 9 bases line up with TRBD2. After removal of 5 bases from V and 4 bases from J, the junction contained 18 bases not matched to a gene. The CDR3 length is 19 residues. Germline CDR1 reads SGHRS; CDR2 reads YFSETQ. The CDR3 bases are TGCGCCAGCAGACAAGGCCCCAGCGGGAGGTATCCGGGCACCGGGGAGCTGTTTTTT. As protein: CASRQGPSGRYPGTGELFF.

The CDR3 nucleotides are TGTGCCAGCAGCTTAACAATTAGCGGGGGGGGACAAGAGACCCAGTACTTC. The encoded protein is CASSLTISGGGQETQYF. V gene TRBV7-3 combines with J gene TRBJ2-5; 11 bases agree with TRBD2. Losses at the gene ends were 0 bases for V and 2 bases for J; bases not matched to a gene: 5. The CDR3 is made up of 17 amino acids. Germline V gene sequence: CDR1 SGHTA, CDR2 FQGTGA.

The chain combines TRBV2 with TRBJ1-6; D is perhaps TRBD1 (5 bases). The V end was cut by 2 bases, the J end by 9 bases, with 14 bases between. CDR1 is SNHLY and CDR2 is FYNNEI in the germline V gene. The CDR3 loop spans 15 amino acids. The CDR3 loop is CASSEQAGGSSPLHF. The DNA of the CDR3 is TGTGCCAGCAGTGAACAGGCCGGGGGGAGTTCACCCCTCCACTTT.

The V gene is TRBV5-1, the J gene TRBJ1-5, with D unresolved. V lost 0 bases and J 1 base, leaving 8 bases between the germline ends. The CDR3 has 15 amino acids. The germline gives CDR1 SGHRS, CDR2 YFSETQ. This CDR3 reads CASSLVPGSNQPQHF. As DNA, the CDR3 is TGCGCCAGCAGCTTGGTACCCGGGAGCAATCAGCCCCAGCATTTT.

The chain links TRBV27 to TRBJ1-2; no definite D call. V lost 2 bases and J lost 0, with 10 bases in between. Germline V CDR1 and CDR2: MNHEY, SMNVEV (reference sequence). This CDR3 has 15 residues. CDR3 in DNA: TGTGCCAGCAGTTTAACACAAGTTTCTAACTATGGCTACACCTTC. This gives the protein CASSLTQVSNYGYTF.

J is TRBJ2-3 and V is TRBV7-9; 11 bases line up with TRBD2. The ends lost 1 base at V and 4 bases at J; junction bases unmatched: 4. The CDR3 runs to 16 residues. Germline V lookup: CDR1 SEHNR, CDR2 FQNEAQ (reference sequence). The DNA of the CDR3 is TGTGCCAGCAGCTTAGATAGCGGGGGGGCGGCAGATACGCAGTATTTT. Encoded protein: CASSLDSGGAADTQYF.

V and J are TRBV21-1 and TRBJ2-7; TRBD1 is taken as the D call from the table, unchecked against the DNA. TRBV21-1 is a listed pseudogene. This CDR3 region has 15 residues. In DNA form, the CDR3 reads TGTGCCAGCAGCAGGTGGCGCAGGGTCTCCTACGAGCAGTACTTC. This encodes CASSRWRRVSYEQYF.

This chain joins TRBV28 and TRBJ2-7; D gene uncertain. This CDR3 is 13 amino acids long. V was trimmed by 2 bases and J by 2 bases, leaving 7 bases between them. Germline assignment: CDR1 MDHEN and CDR2 SYDVKM. CDR3: CASSLTVTYEQYF. As DNA, the CDR3 is TGTGCCAGCAGTTTAACAGTCACCTACGAGCAGTACTTC.

V and J are TRBV10-3 and TRBJ2-2; D might be TRBD2 (5 bases). Germline CDR1 and CDR2: ENHRY and SYGVKD. This CDR3 contains 15 residues. Trimming took off 3 bases at V and 5 bases at J, with 13 bases between the two ends. CDR3 sequence (DNA): TGTGCCATCAGTGATCGGGCGCCGGGAACCGGGGAGCTGTTTTTT. It translates to CAISDRAPGTGELFF.

V usage is TRBV28 and J usage is TRBJ1-1, with D possibly TRBD1 on 5 matching bases. Germline V gives CDR1 MDHEN, CDR2 SYDVKM. CDR3 length: 14 residues. The V end lost 3 bases, the J end lost 5 bases, and 13 bases lay between the germline ends. DNA of the CDR3: TGTGCCAGCAGTTTGGGGCGGGGTAGTACTGAAGCTTTCTTT. Its translation is CASSLGRGSTEAFF.

The chain combines TRBV11-2 with TRBJ1-1; perhaps TRBD1 as D (5 bases). The CDR3 sequence is 15 residues long. Germline CDR1 and CDR2: SGHAT and FQNNGV. Trimming removed 1 base at V and 5 bases at J, with 14 bases between. The CDR3 is CASSLGFRVGTEAFF. The CDR3 nucleotides read TGTGCCAGCAGCTTAGGTTTCAGGGTCGGGACTGAAGCTTTCTTT.

The CDR3 nucleotides read TGTGCCAGCAGCTTTCGGGGTCTCGAGACCCAGTACTTC. Amino acid sequence: CASSFRGLETQYF. V is TRBV5-5 and J is TRBJ2-5; possible D gene TRBD2, 5 bases. CDR3 length equals 13 residues. Per the germline V gene, CDR1 is SGHKS and CDR2 is YYEKEE (reference sequence). Trimming cost V 2 bases and J 5 bases, with 10 bases left between them. Full variable domain (rest looked up from reference TRBV5-5 and TRBJ2-5): DAGVTQSPTHLIKTRGQQVTLRCSPISGHKSVSWYQQVLGQGPQFIFQYYEKEERGRGNFPDRFSARQFPNYSSELNVNALLLGDSALYLCASSFRGLETQYFGPGTRLLVL.

V usage is TRBV23-1 and J usage is TRBJ1-2, with 12 nucleotides matching TRBD1. TRBV23-1 is reported as an ORF; its role is uncertain. The CDR3 runs to 20 residues. J gave up 1 base and V 8 bases, and 20 bases lay outside the gene matches. The DNA for the CDR3 is TGCGCCAGCTGGGCGCGGGACAGGGGGCGCGGCGGGGAAAGTAACTATGGCTACACCTTC. Its protein product is CASWARDRGRGGESNYGYTF.

Only one count was recorded for this clone. The chain joins TRBV6-5 to TRBJ1-2; TRBD1 matches 9 bases. J was trimmed by 7 bases and V by 6 bases; bases with no gene match: 3. The germline gives CDR1 MNHEY, CDR2 SVGAGI. The CDR3 loop spans 12 amino acids. In DNA, the CDR3 is TGTGCCAGCAGACCGGGACAGGGTGGCTACACCTTC. The encoded protein is CASRPGQGGYTF.

The rearrangement joins TRBV5-5 to TRBJ2-2, with D maybe TRBD2 (5 bases). Germline CDR1 is SGHKS and CDR2 is YYEKEE (reference sequence). V was pared by 5 bases and J by 7 bases, with 15 bases between. The CDR3 length is 14 residues. The CDR3 nucleotides read TGTGCCAGCAGTTCAGGACTGGGTATCGGGGAGCTGTTTTTT. It specifies CASSSGLGIGELFF.

V usage is TRBV6-6 and J usage is TRBJ2-5; 10 bases line up with TRBD2. Germline V lookup: CDR1 MNHNY, CDR2 SVGAGI (reference sequence). CDR3 length: 16 residues. J was trimmed by 2 bases and V by 2 bases; bases with no gene match: 5. The CDR3 protein is CASSYGVAGGQETQYF. The DNA for the CDR3 is TGTGCCAGCAGTTACGGGGTAGCGGGGGGACAAGAGACCCAGTACTTC.

The rearrangement joins TRBV5-4 to TRBJ2-4, with TRBD1 as a possible D gene (5 bases). Between the trimmed V and J ends, which lost 3 bases and 0 bases, there was a span of 13 bases. The CDR3 length is 16 residues. Germline V gene data show CDR1 as SGHNT and CDR2 as YYREEE (reference sequence). The CDR3 coding sequence is TGTGCCAGCAGCTCTATACAGGAACTAGCCAAAAACATTCAGTACTTC. It is translated as CASSSIQELAKNIQYF.